The present entry profiles one T cell receptor (beta chain) with its context. The sample is drawn from a study of blood T cell repertoires in COVID-19. Germline lookup yields CDR1 SEHNR and CDR2 FQNEAQ (reference sequence). There are 15 residues in the CDR3. The V segment lost 4 bases and the J segment 4 bases; nucleotides outside the gene matches: 5. Authors' processing steps: Amplifying reference gene primers gave estimates of nucleated cell counts. Only in-frame clones appear in the TCRdb table, and some are missing; sequencing was by immunoSEQ multiplex PCR. That table furnishes V, J and clone size, whereas the DNA furnished D and trimming. The data show about 420,000 clones, 70% to 90% seen once.

Sequenced: peripheral blood. This sequence joins TRBV7-9 and TRBJ2-1; 9 bases line up with TRBD1. The sequence derives from a man aged 18-30 years with COVID-19, enrolled during active disease. The CDR3 sequence is CASSSDRGGYNEQFF. CDR3 nucleotides: TGTGCCAGCAGCTCGGACAGGGGAGGGTACAATGAGCAGTTCTTC.